This record concerns one TCR beta chain sequence. This clonotype has at least ten counts. Its specific antigen is unknown. No much larger clone is present one base from it, and per-base qualities are unavailable. This entry comes from a study of blood T cells in healthy people across ages (dated by TCRdb to the mid-2010s). Regarding the complete study: In model experiments, template switching captured roughly one uniquely barcoded TCR beta cDNA molecule for every two T cells. Using deep sequencing normalized with unique cDNA molecular identifiers, the study measured how TCR beta repertoire diversity changes with age. For two donors (one aged 18 to 29 and one aged 80 or older), the study analyzed two additional independent replicas of 1 million unique cDNA reads from the same blood draw. The donors were divided into four age groups: young (average around 15 years), middle-aged (approximately 39), aged (approximately 62) and long-lived (roughly 82). Donors of different ages were randomly distributed across sequencing lanes to avoid experimental bias. General conclusions and limits of the study: Conclusive comparison of naive and antigen-experienced compartments was prevented by the profiling of bulk unsorted PBMCs. The CMV infection status of donors was not known, potentially confounding age-related changes in expanded clonotypes. Total diversity estimates from one million sequenced T cells were considered lower bounds and underestimates. A strong correlation was found between observed TCR beta diversity and the percentage of naive T cells measured by flow cytometry. Compared with the aged group, the long-lived group had more naive CD4+ T cells, fewer expanded clones and increased TCR diversity, a pattern suggesting age selection. As age increased, observed TCR beta diversity per million T cells dropped in a roughly linear way, and a significant reduction was already evident by age 40.

The CDR3, cysteine through phenylalanine, is 11 amino acids long. The retained sequence is limited to the CDR3, 33 bases, with the frame set at the first base. Trimming at the junction amounts to 7 bases on V and 5 bases on J, and the germline ends lie 9 bases apart. The donors were some 39 Caucasian individuals from Russia, aged about 6 to 95 years, who were systemically healthy. Each donor gave roughly 9.5 milliliters of peripheral blood, collected into EDTA-treated Vacutainer tubes. Ficoll-Paque density-gradient centrifugation was used to isolate PBMCs, with at least 6 million obtained per sample. Total RNA was extracted from PBMCs with Trizol reagent, with at least 6 micrograms obtained per sample. Naive CD45RAhigh/CD27high T cell percentages were measured by flow cytometry on a PBMC aliquot from every donor. The library was prepared using 5' RACE. Sequencing used an Illumina HiSeq 2500. The second PCR ran for roughly 6 to 11 cycles and used a J-beta primer mix along with a sample-barcoded 5' primer. A unique molecular identifier was introduced onto each TCR beta cDNA molecule by a template-switch 5' adaptor carrying 12 random nucleotides. Each sample yielded at least 2.5 million CDR3-containing paired-end reads. The Mint cDNA synthesis kit, primed by a TRBC-specific oligonucleotide, was used to synthesize first-strand cDNA from all RNA. All cDNA was treated with uracil-DNA glycosylase and then went through a first 18-cycle PCR with the universal primers M1SS and BC2_uni_R. The source study handled its data this way. For normalization, 1 million high-quality reads, each with a distinct molecular identifier, were randomly selected from each sample. Instead of being binned into consensus sequences, reads that shared molecular identifiers were thrown out. CDR3 identification, clonotype clustering and error correction used MiTCR with a Q25 quality threshold and the strictest error-elimination algorithm. A nonparametric unseen species model with Euler transformation was used to estimate lower-bound total TCR beta diversity. TCRdb reprocessed the public reads (quality trimming at Q25 with fastp, clone calling with MiXCR) and kept in-frame beta chains. Each entry is one CDR3 protein sequence, shown with its most common DNA and genes. The V and J calls here are based on TCRdb, not the publication. This sample lists under 1 million distinct CDR3 sequences; about 42% were detected once. The ten most abundant clones make up around 21% of the sample.

The origin of this receptor is a man in his 60s in good health. The rearranged chain carries TRBV12-3 or TRBV12-4 and TRBJ2-7, with an unclear D gene assignment. Sequences were obtained from blood. In nucleotide form, the sequence is TGTGCCAGCACAATTACGGACGAGCAGTACTTC. This encodes CASTITDEQYF.